The T cell receptor (beta chain) under discussion was sequenced for a study of cytomegalovirus exposure and HLA in healthy donors. The overall study: The 120 validation repertoires used the same platform as the roughly 720 first-cohort repertoires (as reported by a later analysis).

This clone was detected only once. Here immunoSEQ multiplex PCR was the method, and the copy in TCRdb shows in-frame clones only, minus some. The sample includes about 78,000 clones, 95% to 97% of them seen just once. The CDR3 covers 18 residues. Germline CDR1 MNHEY, CDR2 SMNVEV (reference sequence). The V segment lost 5 bases and the J segment 0 bases; nucleotides outside the gene matches: 14. V usage is TRBV27 and J usage is TRBJ2-3; 7 positions match TRBD1. The sample comprised PBMCs. The origin of this receptor is a man aged 18 to 30 in good health and CMV-seropositive. The CDR3 loop reads CASSTRTGTVTSTDTQYF. As DNA, the CDR3 is TGTGCCAGCAGTACAAGAACCGGGACAGTCACTAGCACAGATACGCAGTATTTT.